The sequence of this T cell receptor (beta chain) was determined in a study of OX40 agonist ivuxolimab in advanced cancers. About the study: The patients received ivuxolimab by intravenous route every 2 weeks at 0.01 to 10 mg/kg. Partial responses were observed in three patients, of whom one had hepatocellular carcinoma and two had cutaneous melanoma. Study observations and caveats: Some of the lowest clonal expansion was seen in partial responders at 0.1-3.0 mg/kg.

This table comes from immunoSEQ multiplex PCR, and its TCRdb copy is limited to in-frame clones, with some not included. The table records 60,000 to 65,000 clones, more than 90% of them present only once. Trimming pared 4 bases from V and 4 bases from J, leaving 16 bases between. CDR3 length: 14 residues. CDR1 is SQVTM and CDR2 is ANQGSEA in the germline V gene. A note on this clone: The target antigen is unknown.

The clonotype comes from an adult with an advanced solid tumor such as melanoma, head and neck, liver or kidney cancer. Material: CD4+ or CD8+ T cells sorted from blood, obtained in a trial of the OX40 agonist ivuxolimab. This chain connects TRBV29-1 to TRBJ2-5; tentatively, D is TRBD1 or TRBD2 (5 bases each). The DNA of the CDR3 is TGCAGCGTTGTGGTCCGGCAGGGAGTAGAGACCCAGTACTTC. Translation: CSVVVRQGVETQYF.